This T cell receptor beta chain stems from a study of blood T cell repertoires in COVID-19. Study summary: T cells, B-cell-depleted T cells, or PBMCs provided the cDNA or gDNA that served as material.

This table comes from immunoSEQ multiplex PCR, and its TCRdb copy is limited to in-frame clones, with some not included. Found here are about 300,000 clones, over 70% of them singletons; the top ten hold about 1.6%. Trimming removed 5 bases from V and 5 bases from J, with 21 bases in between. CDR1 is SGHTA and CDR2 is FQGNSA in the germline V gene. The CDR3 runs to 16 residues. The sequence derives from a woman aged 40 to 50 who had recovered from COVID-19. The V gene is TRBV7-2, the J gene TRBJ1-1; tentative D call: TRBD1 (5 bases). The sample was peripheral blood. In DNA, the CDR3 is TGTGCCAGCAGCCTCCTAAACGGGGCCGGGGGGACTGAAGCTTTCTTT. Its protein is CASSLLNGAGGTEAFF.